Below, 10 T cell receptor beta chains from the same sample are listed, as sequenced in a study of blood T cell repertoires in COVID-19. Assay: immunoSEQ multiplex PCR; the TCRdb copy retains only in-frame clones and omits some. Of roughly 200,000 clones listed, approximately 85% are singletons. Sequencing used peripheral blood. All receptors derive from a man in his sixties with acute or convalescent COVID-19.

The chain recombines TRBV6-5 with TRBJ2-7; D is perhaps TRBD1 (6 bases). The V end lost 6 bases, the J end lost 0 bases, and 12 bases lay between the germline ends. The CDR3 is 14 residues long. Germline V gene sequence: CDR1 MNHEY, CDR2 SVGAGI. DNA of the CDR3: TGTGCCAGCAGGAAAGACAGGCTCTCCTACGAGCAGTACTTC. Protein sequence: CASRKDRLSYEQYF.

The chain combines TRBV7-2 with TRBJ2-6, with 8 bases lining up with TRBD1. The germline V gene has CDR1 SGHTA and CDR2 FQGNSA. The CDR3 runs to 17 residues. V shed 4 bases, J shed 0 bases, and the junction held 5 bases outside the gene matches. The CDR3 protein is CASSSQGALSGANVLTF. CDR3 nucleotides: TGTGCCAGCAGCTCCCAGGGGGCCCTCTCTGGGGCCAACGTCCTGACTTTC.

The chain joins TRBV5-1 to TRBJ2-5, with unresolved D. CDR1 is SGHRS, CDR2 YFSETQ, per germline. Trimming took 4 bases from V and 5 from J, leaving 12 bases between them. The CDR3 spans 13 residues. CDR3 amino acids: CASSTGGGETQYF. CDR3 DNA: TGCGCCAGCAGCACGGGTGGTGGCGAGACCCAGTACTTC.

The rearrangement joins TRBV7-9 to TRBJ1-2; TRBD1 agrees at 7 bases. CDR3 length: 17 residues. The V and J ends lost 0 bases and 4 bases, in that order; junction bases with no gene match: 11. Germline CDR1 reads SEHNR; CDR2 reads FQNEAQ (reference sequence). CDR3 residues: CASSLAQARGRGYGYTF. CDR3 nucleotides: TGTGCCAGCAGCTTAGCTCAGGCTAGGGGGCGCGGCTATGGCTACACCTTC.

The V gene is TRBV7-6, the J gene TRBJ2-3; D is unclear. This CDR3 is 16 amino acids long. Germline CDR1 SGHVS, CDR2 FNYEAQ. Trimming shortened V by 1 base and J by 5 bases, and 16 bases separated the two germline ends. The CDR3: CASSLEASLLGDTQYF. Here the CDR3 DNA reads TGTGCCAGCAGCTTAGAGGCTAGTTTGTTAGGAGATACGCAGTATTTT.

The chain carries TRBV28 and TRBJ1-1; 8 bases match TRBD1. V dropped 6 bases and J dropped 6; count of bases not matched to a gene: 6. There are 13 residues in the CDR3. In germline, CDR1 is MDHEN, CDR2 SYDVKM. The CDR3 reads CASSSGGRAEAFF. The CDR3 nucleotides read TGTGCCAGCAGCTCAGGGGGCAGGGCTGAAGCTTTCTTT.

This clone was recorded at least ten times. The chain uses TRBV11-2 and TRBJ2-1, with 16 bases identical to TRBD2. CDR3 size: 16 residues. The germline gives CDR1 SGHAT, CDR2 FQNNGV. The trim removed 5 bases at V and 8 bases at J, leaving 6 bases unmatched. CDR3 DNA sequence: TGTGCCAGCAGCGTAGGGACTAGCGGGAGGGTAGATGAGCAGTTCTTC. Protein: CASSVGTSGRVDEQFF.

On this clone itself: The junction and the germline gene differ at one end; a read error may be behind it. The chain combines TRBV3-1 (or the pseudogene TRBV3-2) with TRBJ2-7; D ambiguous. This CDR3 has 11 residues. Looked up from germline, CDR1 is LGHDT and CDR2 is YNNKEL (reference sequence). DNA of the CDR3: TGTGCCAGCCGCCAGTTCGGTGAGCAGTACTTC. This encodes CASRQFGEQYF.

This clone is a singleton in its sample. J is TRBJ2-7 and V is TRBV28; 9 bases agree with TRBD1. This CDR3 spans 15 amino acids. V dropped 5 bases and J dropped 4; count of bases not matched to a gene: 9. From germline, CDR1 is MDHEN and CDR2 SYDVKM. The CDR3 nucleotides read TGTGCCAGCAGTGGGAGCGGGACAGGGTATTACGAGCAGTACTTC. It codes for CASSGSGTGYYEQYF.

This chain links TRBV5-6 with TRBJ1-2, with D possibly matching TRBD1 (6 bases). Trimming stripped 2 bases from V and 4 bases from J, with 12 bases between. Per germline, CDR1 SGHDT and CDR2 YYEEEE. The CDR3 consists of 14 residues. The CDR3 loop is CASSFGQGSYGYTF. As DNA, the CDR3 is TGTGCCAGCAGCTTTGGGCAGGGGAGCTATGGCTACACCTTC. The full variable domain, with the rest looked up from reference TRBV5-6 and TRBJ1-2, is DAGVTQSPTHLIKTRGQQVTLRCSPKSGHDTVSWYQQALGQGPQFIFQYYEEEERQRGNFPDRFSGHQFPNYSSELNVNALLLGDSALYLCASSFGQGSYGYTFGSGTRLTVV.